The 29 T cell receptor beta chains reported below all come from one sample, sequenced in a study of shared clonotypes between healthy human individuals (dated by TCRdb to the early 2020s). For the CD8 naive samples, CD45RO-negative cells were positively selected for CCR7, yielding a CD45RA+CCR7+ population from which TemRA cells were excluded. The library was prepared using the immunoSEQ multiplex PCR assay. TCRdb re-hosts the immuneACCESS table, in-frame sequences only. Its copies lack some clones; in the studies checked, an unresolved V gene accounts for under half of them, and the cause for the rest is not known. Across this sample there are some 2 million clones, with just under 95% seen only once. Of the sample, 1.2% falls within the top ten clones. Sequences were obtained from naive CD8+ T cells sorted from blood. Reading the label with the study, this specimen's cell subset or site is: CD45RA+CCR7+. These TCRs come from a man between 18 and 35 years old in good health.

The gene calls are TRBV30 and TRBJ1-2; 12 bases align to TRBD1. Germline-derived CDR1 and CDR2 are GTSNPN and SVGIG (reference sequence). The trim removed 0 bases at V and 7 bases at J, leaving 6 bases unmatched. This CDR3 is 15 amino acids long. CDR3 amino acids: CAWSVQGQGAGGYTF. The CDR3 DNA follows: TGTGCCTGGAGTGTACAGGGACAGGGGGCCGGTGGCTACACCTTC.

The rearrangement joins TRBV11-2 to TRBJ2-7, with 8 bases identical to TRBD1. The CDR3 is 13 residues long. Germline lookup yields CDR1 SGHAT and CDR2 FQNNGV. The V gene end was trimmed by 5 bases and the J gene end by 5 bases; junction bases not matched to a gene: 5. The CDR3 coding sequence is TGTGCCAGCAGCCAGACAGGGGCCAACGAGCAGTACTTC. Its translation is CASSQTGANEQYF.

V gene TRBV2 combines with J gene TRBJ2-7; 8 bases fit TRBD1. The CDR3 runs to 14 residues. With V trimmed by 1 base and J by 5 bases, 4 bases remained unmatched. The V gene's germline CDR1 is SNHLY and CDR2 FYNNEI. CDR3 region: CASSEGTGMDEQYF. The CDR3 DNA is TGTGCCAGCAGTGAAGGGACAGGGATGGACGAGCAGTACTTC.

The gene calls are TRBV11-2 and TRBJ2-1; D gene uncertain. The germline V gene has CDR1 SGHAT and CDR2 FQNNGV. The CDR3 sequence is 15 residues long. V dropped 0 bases and J dropped 3 bases, with 9 bases sitting between them. The CDR3 loop reads CASSLEFGYYNEQFF. In nucleotides, the CDR3 is TGTGCCAGCAGCTTAGAGTTCGGGTACTACAATGAGCAGTTCTTC.

For the CDR3, the DNA is TGTGCCATCAGTGACCCGGGACCTCGGGGGCCTTACAATGAGCAGTTCTTC. Amino acids: CAISDPGPRGPYNEQFF. The chain carries TRBV10-3 and TRBJ2-1, with D perhaps given as TRBD1 or TRBD2 (6 bases each). The V and J ends lost 3 bases and 4 bases respectively, with 19 bases between them. The germline V gene has CDR1 ENHRY and CDR2 SYGVKD. This CDR3 spans 17 amino acids.

V is TRBV28 and J is TRBJ2-7; D unresolved. Trimming stripped 5 bases from V and 4 bases from J, with 15 bases between. CDR1 and CDR2 (germline): MDHEN, SYDVKM. This CDR3 comprises 14 residues. The CDR3 bases are TGTGCCAGCAGTCTTGGACGGTCTACGTACGAGCAGTACTTC. Amino acids: CASSLGRSTYEQYF.

This clone was seen more than once but under ten times. Distinct nucleotide sequences in the sample also encode this CDR3. The V and J genes are TRBV5-4 and TRBJ1-1; 8 bases align to TRBD1. V trimming: 1 base; J trimming: 4 bases; junction bases outside the gene matches: 0. The CDR3 is 13 residues long. The germline V gene encodes CDR1 SGHNT and CDR2 YYREEE (reference sequence). The CDR3 region is CASSLTGGTEAFF. CDR3 bases: TGTGCCAGCAGCTTGACAGGGGGCACTGAAGCTTTCTTT.

The genes are TRBV7-9 and TRBJ1-1, with 7 bases fitting TRBD1. Germline CDR1 SEHNR, CDR2 FQNEAQ (reference sequence). The CDR3 has 15 residues. The ends lost 7 bases at V and 1 base at J; junction bases unmatched: 9. CDR3 loop: CASTPTGNGNTEAFF. CDR3 in DNA: TGTGCCAGCACCCCGACAGGGAATGGGAACACTGAAGCTTTCTTT. The entire variable domain, with the rest obtained from reference TRBV7-9 and TRBJ1-1, is as follows: DTGVSQNPRHKITKRGQNVTFRCDPISEHNRLYWYRQTLGQGPEFLTYFQNEAQLEKSRLLSDRFSAERPKGSFSTLEIQRTEQGDSAMYLCASTPTGNGNTEAFFGQGTRLTVV.

V and J are TRBV27 and TRBJ2-1, with 10 nucleotides matching TRBD2. The germline CDR1 and CDR2 sequences are MNHEY and SMNVEV (reference sequence). The CDR3 spans 18 residues. V lost 3 bases, J lost 8 bases, and 16 bases stayed unmatched. CDR3 sequence reads: CASSFRAGGRFVGDEQFF. The CDR3 DNA follows: TGTGCCAGCAGTTTCAGAGCGGGAGGGCGGTTCGTGGGGGATGAGCAGTTCTTC.

Comment on this clone: The junction does not match germline at one end; this may be a read error. The CDR3: CASSSEWGSETQYF. CDR3 DNA: TGTGCTAGCAGCTCTGAATGGGGTTCAGAGACCCAGTACTTC. The rearrangement links TRBV7-7 to TRBJ2-5; D is uncertain. The CDR3 sequence is 14 residues long. Germline V gene sequence: CDR1 SSHAT, CDR2 FNYEAQ (reference sequence).

This clone was detected only once. The chain uses TRBV7-9 and TRBJ1-2; no reliable D call. Trimming shortened V by 5 bases and J by 11 bases, and 12 bases separated the two germline ends. CDR3 length: 11 residues. Germline V gene sequence: CDR1 SEHNR, CDR2 FQNEAQ (reference sequence). CDR3 in DNA: TGTGCCAGCAGCGAGGACTCCGGTTACACCTTC. As protein: CASSEDSGYTF.

Concerning this clone itself: In the same sample, other DNA sequences code for this CDR3. The chain has TRBV9 and TRBJ2-7, with D unclear. Between the trimmed V and J ends, which lost 0 bases and 4 bases, there was a span of 8 bases. The CDR3 totals 13 residues. CDR1 SGDLS and CDR2 YYNGEE come from the germline V gene. CDR3 sequence reads: CASSVGSDYEQYF. In nucleotides, the CDR3 is TGTGCCAGCAGCGTAGGTAGTGATTACGAGCAGTACTTC.

The V call is TRBV4-3, the J call TRBJ2-5; D assignment may be TRBD1 or TRBD2 (5 bases each). There are 15 residues in the CDR3. The ends were cut back, 1 base at V and 0 bases at J, with 9 bases in the middle. Germline V gene sequence: CDR1 LGHNA, CDR2 YSLEER. The CDR3 protein is CASSQGLGDQETQYF. In nucleotides, the CDR3 is TGCGCCAGCAGCCAAGGTCTGGGGGACCAAGAGACCCAGTACTTC.

This chain uses TRBV7-9 with TRBJ1-6; 8 bases align to TRBD1. The germline V gene encodes CDR1 SEHNR and CDR2 FQNEAQ (reference sequence). The length of the CDR3 is 18 residues. The junction had 9 bases not matched to a gene; V was cut back by 5 bases and J by 0 bases. CDR3 bases: TGTGCCAGCAGCCCAAACGAAGGACAGGGCTCCTATAATTCACCCCTCCACTTT. Protein product: CASSPNEGQGSYNSPLHF.

J is TRBJ1-5 and V is TRBV5-1; 11 bases map to TRBD1. Germline V CDR1 and CDR2: SGHRS, YFSETQ. V gave up 4 bases and J gave up 6 bases; unmatched junction bases: 6. This CDR3 is 15 amino acids long. Here the CDR3 DNA reads TGCGCCAGCAGCCCGGTGGACAGGGGGCGTCAGCCCCAGCATTTT. This encodes CASSPVDRGRQPQHF.

This clone appeared once. The chain combines TRBV5-4 with TRBJ1-1; D is possibly TRBD1 (6 bases). This CDR3 contains 14 residues. Trimming cost V 3 bases and J 1 base, with 10 bases left between them. In germline, CDR1 is SGHNT, CDR2 YYREEE (reference sequence). The CDR3 DNA reads as TGTGCCAGCAGCTGGGGGGCCGGGAACACTGAAGCTTTCTTT. Its protein product is CASSWGAGNTEAFF.

This clone was observed once. The chain has TRBV6-5 and TRBJ2-7; D perhaps matches TRBD1 (5 bases). The V gene lost 6 bases and the J gene lost 5 bases, with 20 bases spanning the gap. The germline V gene encodes CDR1 MNHEY and CDR2 SVGAGI. The CDR3 runs 15 residues. DNA for the CDR3: TGTGCCAGCAGCCCGACCTCTGTACAGGAAAACGAGCAGTACTTC. Residues: CASSPTSVQENEQYF.

V usage is TRBV6-5 and J usage is TRBJ2-7; no definite D call. This CDR3 is built from 12 residues. Germline assignment: CDR1 MNHEY and CDR2 SVGAGI. V was clipped by 2 bases and J by 7 bases, with 9 bases between them. CDR3 DNA sequence: TGTGCCAGCAGTTACGCGGCAGTTGAGCAGTACTTC. It is translated as CASSYAAVEQYF.

This sequence joins TRBV27 and TRBJ2-2, with 7 nucleotides matching TRBD1. Germline V gene lookup returns CDR1 MNHEY and CDR2 SMNVEV (reference sequence). With 3 bases clipped from V and 6 bases from J, the junction kept 10 bases outside the gene matches. There are 16 residues in the CDR3. In nucleotides, the CDR3 is TGTGCCAGCAGTTTTTCCTTGACAGGGTCAGCCGGGGAGCTGTTTTTT. The encoded protein is CASSFSLTGSAGELFF.

The chain employs TRBV4-3 and TRBJ2-1; the match to TRBD1 covers 9 bases. CDR3 length: 16 amino acids. Losses at the gene ends were 1 base for V and 1 base for J; bases not matched to a gene: 2. Germline V gene lookup returns CDR1 LGHNA and CDR2 YSLEER. CDR3 bases: TGCGCCAGCAGCCAAGGGACAGGGGAGTCCTACAATGAGCAGTTCTTC. Protein: CASSQGTGESYNEQFF.

The rearrangement links TRBV5-6 to TRBJ1-2, with TRBD1 as a possible D gene (5 bases). The ends were cut back, 0 bases at V and 8 bases at J, with 11 bases in the middle. Germline V gives CDR1 SGHDT, CDR2 YYEEEE. The CDR3 extends over 13 amino acids. The CDR3 region has the DNA TGTGCCAGCAGCTTGGAGGGGAAAGACGGCTACACCTTC. This translates into CASSLEGKDGYTF.

About this clone: Distinct nucleotide sequences in the sample also encode this CDR3. The genes are TRBV4-3 and TRBJ2-3; TRBD2 matches 7 bases. Germline lookup yields CDR1 LGHNA and CDR2 YSLEER. V lost 0 bases, J lost 4 bases, and 4 bases stayed unmatched. The CDR3 has 15 amino acids. The CDR3 protein is CASSQEAGAPDTQYF. The CDR3 DNA sequence: TGCGCCAGCAGCCAAGAGGCGGGAGCACCAGATACGCAGTATTTT.

This clone has just one count. This specimen includes other DNA sequences encoding the same CDR3. The CDR3: CASSEGLQETQYF. Written as DNA, the CDR3 is TGTGCCAGCAGTGAAGGCCTTCAAGAGACCCAGTACTTC. The gene calls are TRBV2 and TRBJ2-5; D not resolved. Trimming cost V 1 base and J 2 bases, with 5 bases left between them. CDR3 length equals 13 residues. The germline V gene encodes CDR1 SNHLY and CDR2 FYNNEI.

The V and J genes are TRBV13 and TRBJ2-3; no definite D call. Per germline, CDR1 PRHDT and CDR2 FYEKMQ (reference sequence). The CDR3 sequence is 13 residues long. V lost 5 bases and J 0 bases, leaving 6 bases between the germline ends. The CDR3 here is CASSLKSTDTQYF. The CDR3 bases are TGTGCCAGCAGCCTTAAAAGCACAGATACGCAGTATTTT.

This clone was seen just once. In nucleotides, the CDR3 is TGTGCCTGGAGCTCGGGGAATTTCAACGAGCAGTACTTC. It translates to CAWSSGNFNEQYF. This chain links TRBV30 with TRBJ2-7, with D possibly matching TRBD2 (5 bases). The CDR3 has 13 amino acids. V gave up 3 bases and J gave up 5 bases, with 14 bases separating them. Germline V lookup: CDR1 GTSNPN, CDR2 SVGIG (reference sequence).

This chain connects TRBV7-6 to TRBJ1-1, with 8 nucleotides matching TRBD1. This CDR3 has 15 residues. The V segment lost 2 bases and the J segment 1 base; nucleotides outside the gene matches: 3. Germline CDR1 and CDR2: SGHVS and FNYEAQ. The CDR3 spells CASSLKGQANTEAFF. The CDR3 DNA follows: TGTGCCAGCAGCTTAAAGGGACAGGCGAACACTGAAGCTTTCTTT.

On this clone itself: The germline gene is not matched at one end of the junction; a read error may be the cause. The chain carries TRBV7-7 and TRBJ2-1, with D uncertain. The CDR3 covers 14 residues. Per germline, CDR1 SSHAT and CDR2 FNYEAQ (reference sequence). CDR3 nucleotides: TGTGCTAGCAGTATAGCTGTCTCCTACAATGAGCAGTTCTTC. Translated: CASSIAVSYNEQFF.

The J gene is TRBJ2-1, the V gene TRBV5-4; D remains unclear. Trimming removed 3 bases from V and 2 bases from J, with 18 bases in between. Germline values: CDR1 SGHNT, CDR2 YYREEE (reference sequence). The CDR3 totals 17 residues. The CDR3 is CASSSHGIGTAYNEQFF. As DNA, the CDR3 is TGTGCCAGCAGCTCACACGGCATTGGAACGGCCTACAATGAGCAGTTCTTC.

CDR3 protein: CASSYLGPDTQYF. CDR3 nucleotides: TGTGCCAGCAGTTACCTCGGCCCAGATACGCAGTATTTT. This sequence joins TRBV6-5 and TRBJ2-3; D remains ambiguous. The CDR3 has 13 amino acids. Germline values: CDR1 MNHEY, CDR2 SVGAGI. V was shortened by 2 bases and J by 4 bases, with 7 bases between the two germline ends.